Listed below are T cell receptor beta chains from one sample, sequenced in a study of blood T cell repertoires in COVID-19. Sequenced by immunoSEQ multiplex PCR; TCRdb stores in-frame clones only, minus some. The data show approximately 180,000 clones, with roughly 83% seen just once and 6.5% to 9% held by the top ten. What was sequenced was peripheral blood. The receptor source for this set is a middle-aged woman with COVID-19, enrolled during active disease. Each CDR3 is given with its conserved first and last residue. D genes are given only for firm matches. The size of a clone is reported for some rows only, either as once, few or many, or as a class for expanded clones.

.,TRBJ1-3,TRBD1,TRBV28,13,CASSGQGRNTIYF,TGTGCCAGCAGCGGACAGGGCAGAAACACCATATATTTT
.,TRBJ2-4,.,TRBV6-5,15,CASSYSKRPKNIQYF,TGTGCCAGCAGTTACTCGAAGAGGCCCAAAAACATTCAGTACTTC
.,TRBJ2-1,.,TRBV4-2,11,CASSQADEQFF,TGTGCCAGCAGCCAAGCTGATGAGCAGTTCTTC
.,TRBJ1-1,.,TRBV5-6,11,CASSFLGRAFF,TGTGCCAGCAGCTTCTTAGGGAGGGCTTTCTTT
.,TRBJ1-2,TRBD1,TRBV29-1,15,CSVEVAGRGNYGYTF,TGCAGCGTTGAAGTCGCGGGCAGGGGGAACTATGGCTACACCTTC
.,TRBJ1-6,.,TRBV6-5,14,CASSFGTRGSPLHF,TGTGCCAGCAGTTTTGGGACTCGTGGATCACCCCTCCACTTT
.,TRBJ1-1,.,TRBV6-4,13,CASSETGNTEAFF,TGTGCCAGCAGTGAAACAGGGAACACTGAAGCTTTCTTT
.,TRBJ2-7,TRBD1,TRBV29-1,12,CSTRQGTDEQYF,TGCAGCACCAGACAGGGAACTGACGAGCAGTACTTC
once,TRBJ2-7,TRBD1,TRBV19,14,CASSITGTGVEQYF,TGTGCCAGTAGTATAACCGGGACAGGGGTCGAGCAGTACTTC
few,TRBJ2-5,TRBD2,TRBV9,14,CASSAGGASETQYF,TGTGCCAGCAGCGCCGGGGGGGCCTCCGAGACCCAGTACTTC
.,TRBJ1-1,.,TRBV21-1,13,CASRPGQYTEAFF,TGTGCCAGCAGGCCCGGACAGTACACTGAAGCTTTCTTT
once,TRBJ2-1,TRBD2,TRBV28,16,CASSSPLAARGDEQFF,TGTGCCAGCAGTTCTCCCCTAGCGGCTCGGGGCGATGAGCAGTTCTTC
few,TRBJ2-2,.,TRBV6-4,15,CASSLGSSNTGELFF,TGTGCCAGCAGCCTCGGGAGTTCGAACACCGGGGAGCTGTTTTTT
.,TRBJ1-3,TRBD1,TRBV11-3,16,CASSSFADRAGNTIYF,TGTGCCAGCAGCTCGTTCGCGGACAGGGCTGGAAACACCATATATTTT
.,TRBJ1-6,.,TRBV19,13,CASRQGYNSPLHF,TGTGCCAGCAGGCAGGGCTATAATTCACCCCTCCACTTT
.,TRBJ2-2,TRBD2,TRBV27,13,CASCVAGTGELFF,TGTGCCAGCTGTGTAGCGGGGACCGGGGAGCTGTTTTTT
.,TRBJ1-6,.,TRBV15,15,CATSRDGSYNSPLHF,TGTGCCACCAGCAGAGATGGGAGCTATAATTCACCCCTCCACTTT
.,TRBJ2-7,.,TRBV2,13,CASRAGGTYEQYF,TGTGCCAGCAGGGCCGGCGGAACCTACGAGCAGTACTTC
.,TRBJ2-3,.,TRBV24-1,16,CATSESDRGGTDTQYF,TGTGCCACCAGTGAATCTGACAGGGGAGGGACAGATACGCAGTATTTT
.,TRBJ1-5,.,TRBV29-1,13,CSVRDNINQPQHF,TGCAGCGTAAGAGACAACATCAATCAGCCCCAGCATTTT
.,TRBJ1-5,.,TRBV7-8,16,CASSGKRILGNQPQHF,TGTGCCAGCAGCGGCAAGAGGATTCTGGGCAATCAGCCCCAGCATTTT
.,TRBJ1-5,TRBD1,TRBV27,15,CASSPPGTGGQPQHF,TGTGCCAGCAGTCCTCCCGGGACAGGGGGTCAGCCCCAGCATTTT
.,TRBJ2-7,TRBD1,TRBV19,15,CASKRGGTGSYEQYF,TGTGCCAGTAAAAGGGGAGGGACAGGGTCCTACGAGCAGTACTTC
.,TRBJ2-5,TRBD2,TRBV3-1/TRBV3-2,16,CASSRLLLAGGETQYF,TGTGCCAGCAGTCGCCTCCTACTAGCGGGAGGCGAGACCCAGTACTTC